This T cell receptor beta chain was sequenced in a study of OX40 agonist ivuxolimab in advanced cancers. About the research overall: A history of anti-PD-1, anti-PD-L1 or anti-CTLA-4 therapy was acceptable, and roughly 40% had some.

From germline, CDR1 is SEHNR and CDR2 FQNEAQ (reference sequence). Trimming cost V 1 base and J 2 bases, with 11 bases left between them. This CDR3 has 15 residues. The table came from immunoSEQ multiplex PCR; TCRdb's copy has only in-frame clones and leaves some out. The table lists roughly 60,000 clones, around 83% of them singletons. The source of this sequence is an adult with an advanced solid tumor such as melanoma, head and neck, liver or kidney cancer. The J gene is TRBJ2-5, the V gene TRBV7-9; weak D call: TRBD1 (5 bases). Sequencing was performed on CD4+ or CD8+ T cells sorted from blood, taken in a trial of the OX40 agonist ivuxolimab. The DNA of the CDR3 is TGTGCCAGCAGCTTAGGGGCAGGGATACAAGAGACCCAGTACTTC. Protein: CASSLGAGIQETQYF. The full variable domain, its missing parts supplied by reference TRBV7-9 and TRBJ2-5, is DTGVSQNPRHKITKRGQNVTFRCDPISEHNRLYWYRQTLGQGPEFLTYFQNEAQLEKSRLLSDRFSAERPKGSFSTLEIQRTEQGDSAMYLCASSLGAGIQETQYFGPGTRLLVL.